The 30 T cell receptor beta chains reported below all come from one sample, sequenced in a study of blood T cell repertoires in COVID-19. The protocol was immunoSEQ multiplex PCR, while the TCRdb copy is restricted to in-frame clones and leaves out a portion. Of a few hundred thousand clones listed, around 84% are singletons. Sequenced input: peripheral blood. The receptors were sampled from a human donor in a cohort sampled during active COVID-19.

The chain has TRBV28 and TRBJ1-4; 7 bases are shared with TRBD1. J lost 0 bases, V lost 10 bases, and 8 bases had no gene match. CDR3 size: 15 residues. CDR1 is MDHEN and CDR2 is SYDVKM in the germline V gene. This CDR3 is CATSGTVTTNEKLFF. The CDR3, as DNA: TGTGCCACCTCCGGGACAGTCACAACTAATGAAAAACTGTTTTTT. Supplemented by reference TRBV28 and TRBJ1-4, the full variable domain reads DVKVTQSSRYLVKRTGEKVFLECVQDMDHENMFWYRQDPGLGLRLIYFSYDVKMKEKGDIPEGYSVSREKKERFSLILESASTNQTSMYLCATSGTVTTNEKLFFGSGTQLSVL.

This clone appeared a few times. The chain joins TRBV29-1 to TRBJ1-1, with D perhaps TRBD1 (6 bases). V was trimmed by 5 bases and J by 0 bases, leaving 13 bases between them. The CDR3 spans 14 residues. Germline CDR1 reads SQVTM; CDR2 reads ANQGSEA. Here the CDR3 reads CSVPLTGMNTEAFF. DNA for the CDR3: TGCAGCGTTCCCCTAACAGGGATGAACACTGAAGCTTTCTTT.

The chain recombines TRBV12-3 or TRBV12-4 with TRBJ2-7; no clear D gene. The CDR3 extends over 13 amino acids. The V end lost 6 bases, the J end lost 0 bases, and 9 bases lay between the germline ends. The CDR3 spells CASSPEISYEQYF. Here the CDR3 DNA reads TGTGCCAGCAGCCCCGAGATCTCCTACGAGCAGTACTTC.

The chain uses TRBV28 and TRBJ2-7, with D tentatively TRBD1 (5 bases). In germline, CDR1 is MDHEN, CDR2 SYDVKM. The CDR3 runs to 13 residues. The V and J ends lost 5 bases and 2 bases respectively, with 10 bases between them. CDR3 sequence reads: CASSVRGTYEQYF. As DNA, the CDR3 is TGTGCCAGCAGTGTAAGGGGCACCTACGAGCAGTACTTC.

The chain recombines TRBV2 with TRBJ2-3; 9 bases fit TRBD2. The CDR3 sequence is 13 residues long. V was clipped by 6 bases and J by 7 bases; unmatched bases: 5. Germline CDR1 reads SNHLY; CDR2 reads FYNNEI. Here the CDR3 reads CASRAGGPNTQYF. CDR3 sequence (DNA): TGTGCCAGCAGGGCGGGAGGGCCCAATACGCAGTATTTT.

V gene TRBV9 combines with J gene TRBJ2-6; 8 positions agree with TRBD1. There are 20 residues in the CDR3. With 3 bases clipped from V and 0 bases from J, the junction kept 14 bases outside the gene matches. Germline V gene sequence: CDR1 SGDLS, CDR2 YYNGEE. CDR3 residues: CASSENRDRGAISGANVLTF. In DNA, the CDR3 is TGTGCCAGCAGCGAAAACCGAGACAGGGGCGCTATCTCTGGGGCCAACGTCCTGACTTTC.

The CDR3 sequence is CASRQGLGLLGDTQYF. The CDR3 DNA reads TGTGCCAGCAGACAAGGTCTGGGACTCCTCGGAGATACGCAGTATTTT. This chain joins TRBV5-8 and TRBJ2-3; weak D call: TRBD2 (6 bases). This CDR3 has 16 amino acids. The ends were cut back, 5 bases at V and 5 bases at J, with 21 bases in the middle. Germline loops: CDR1 SGHTS, CDR2 YDEGEE.

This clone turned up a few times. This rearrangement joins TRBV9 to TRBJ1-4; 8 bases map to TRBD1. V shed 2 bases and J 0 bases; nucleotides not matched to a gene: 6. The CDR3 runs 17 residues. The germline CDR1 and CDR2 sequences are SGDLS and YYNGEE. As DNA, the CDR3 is TGTGCCAGCAGCGTCGCCTCACAGGGGGCAACTAATGAAAAACTGTTTTTT. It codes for CASSVASQGATNEKLFF.

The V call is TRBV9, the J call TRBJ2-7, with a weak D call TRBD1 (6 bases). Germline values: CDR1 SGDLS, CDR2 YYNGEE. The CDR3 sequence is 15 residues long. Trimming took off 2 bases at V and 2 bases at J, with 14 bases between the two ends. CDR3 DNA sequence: TGTGCCAGCAGCGTGAAGGCAGGGGTTACCTACGAGCAGTACTTC. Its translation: CASSVKAGVTYEQYF. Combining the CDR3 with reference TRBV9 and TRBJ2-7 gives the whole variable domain DSGVTQTPKHLITATGQRVTLRCSPRSGDLSVYWYQQSLDQGLQFLIQYYNGEERAKGNILERFSAQQFPDLHSELNLSSLELGDSALYFCASSVKAGVTYEQYFGPGTRLTVT.

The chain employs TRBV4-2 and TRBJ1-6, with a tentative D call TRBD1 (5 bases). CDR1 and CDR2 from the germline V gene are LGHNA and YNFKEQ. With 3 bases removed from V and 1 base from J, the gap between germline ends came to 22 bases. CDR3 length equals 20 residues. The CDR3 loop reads CASSQYSPTTVSSYNSPLHF. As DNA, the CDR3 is TGTGCCAGCAGCCAGTACTCCCCCACGACAGTATCTTCCTATAATTCACCCCTCCACTTT.

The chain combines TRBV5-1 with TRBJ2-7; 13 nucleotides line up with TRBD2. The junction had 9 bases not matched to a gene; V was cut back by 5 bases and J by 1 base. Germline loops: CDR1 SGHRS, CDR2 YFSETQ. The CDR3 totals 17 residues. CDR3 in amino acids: CASSLGLAGDSSYEQYF. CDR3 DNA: TGCGCCAGCAGTCTTGGACTAGCGGGGGATAGTTCCTACGAGCAGTACTTC.

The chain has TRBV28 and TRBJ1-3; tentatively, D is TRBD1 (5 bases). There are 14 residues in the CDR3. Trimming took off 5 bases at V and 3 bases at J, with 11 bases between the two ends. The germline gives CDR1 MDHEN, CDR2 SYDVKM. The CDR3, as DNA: TGTGCCAGCAGTGGGGGGAAGGGTGGAAACACCATATATTTT. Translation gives CASSGGKGGNTIYF.

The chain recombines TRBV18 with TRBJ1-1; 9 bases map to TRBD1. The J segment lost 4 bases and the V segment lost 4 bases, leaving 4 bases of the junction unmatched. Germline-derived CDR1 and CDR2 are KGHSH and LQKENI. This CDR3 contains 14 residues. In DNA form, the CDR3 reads TGTGCCAGCTCACAAACAGGGGGCGGCACTGAAGCTTTCTTT. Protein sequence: CASSQTGGGTEAFF. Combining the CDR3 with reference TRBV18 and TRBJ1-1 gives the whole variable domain NAGVMQNPRHLVRRRGQEARLRCSPMKGHSHVYWYRQLPEEGLKFMVYLQKENIIDESGMPKERFSAEFPKEGPSILRIQQVVRGDSAAYFCASSQTGGGTEAFFGQGTRLTVV.

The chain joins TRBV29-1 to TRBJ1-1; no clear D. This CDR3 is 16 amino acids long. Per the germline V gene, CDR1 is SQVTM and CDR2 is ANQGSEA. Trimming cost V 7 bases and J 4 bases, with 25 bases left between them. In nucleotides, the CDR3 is TGCAGCGCTGTGGAGGGAGTTCCTCGGAGTGGCACTGAAGCTTTCTTT. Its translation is CSAVEGVPRSGTEAFF.

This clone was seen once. The DNA of the CDR3 is TGTGCCAGTAGTATAGGTCTCGTGTTAGGAAAGATGGACAGGAACTCCTACGAGCAGTACTTC. It encodes CASSIGLVLGKMDRNSYEQYF. V and J are TRBV19 and TRBJ2-7, with 7 bases identical to TRBD1. With V trimmed by 1 base and J by 0 bases, 21 bases remained unmatched. The CDR3 runs 21 residues. In germline, CDR1 is LNHDA, CDR2 SQIVND (reference sequence).

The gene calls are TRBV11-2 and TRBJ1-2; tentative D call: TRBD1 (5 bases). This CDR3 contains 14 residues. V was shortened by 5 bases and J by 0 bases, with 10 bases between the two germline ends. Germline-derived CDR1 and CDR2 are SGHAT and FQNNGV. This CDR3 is CASSPGSANYGYTF. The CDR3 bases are TGTGCCAGCAGCCCAGGGTCGGCTAACTATGGCTACACCTTC.

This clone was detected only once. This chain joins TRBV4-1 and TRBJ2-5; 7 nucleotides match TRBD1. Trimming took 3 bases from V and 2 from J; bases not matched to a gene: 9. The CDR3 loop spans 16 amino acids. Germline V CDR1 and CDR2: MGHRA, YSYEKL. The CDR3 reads CASSHTQGQAQETQYF. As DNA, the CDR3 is TGCGCCAGCAGCCACACCCAAGGACAGGCACAAGAGACCCAGTACTTC.

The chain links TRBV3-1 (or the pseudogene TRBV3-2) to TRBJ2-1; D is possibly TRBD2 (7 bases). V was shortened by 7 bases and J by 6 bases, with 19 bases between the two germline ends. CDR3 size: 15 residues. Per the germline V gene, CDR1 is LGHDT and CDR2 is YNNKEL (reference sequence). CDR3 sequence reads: CASTQGRAQVNEQFF. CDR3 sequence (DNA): TGTGCCAGCACCCAGGGGAGGGCCCAGGTCAATGAGCAGTTCTTC.

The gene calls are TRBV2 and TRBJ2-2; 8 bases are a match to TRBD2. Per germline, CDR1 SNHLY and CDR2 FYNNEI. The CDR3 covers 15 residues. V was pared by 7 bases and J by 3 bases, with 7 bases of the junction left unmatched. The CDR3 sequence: CASTPLAVDTGELFF. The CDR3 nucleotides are TGTGCCAGCACCCCACTAGCGGTCGACACCGGGGAGCTGTTTTTT.

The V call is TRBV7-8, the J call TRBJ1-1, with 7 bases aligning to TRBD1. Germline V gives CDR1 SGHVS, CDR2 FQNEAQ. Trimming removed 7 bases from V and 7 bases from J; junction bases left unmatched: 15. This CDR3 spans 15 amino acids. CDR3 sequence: CASTLTGTDTVEAFF. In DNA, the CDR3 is TGTGCCAGCACCCTCACCGGGACAGATACCGTTGAAGCTTTCTTT.

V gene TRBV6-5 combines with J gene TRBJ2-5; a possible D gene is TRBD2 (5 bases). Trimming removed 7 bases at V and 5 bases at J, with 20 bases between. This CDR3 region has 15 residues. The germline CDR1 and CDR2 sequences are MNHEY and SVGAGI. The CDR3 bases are TGTGCCAGCAACCCTTTAGAGGGTTTTGGGGAGACCCAGTACTTC. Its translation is CASNPLEGFGETQYF.

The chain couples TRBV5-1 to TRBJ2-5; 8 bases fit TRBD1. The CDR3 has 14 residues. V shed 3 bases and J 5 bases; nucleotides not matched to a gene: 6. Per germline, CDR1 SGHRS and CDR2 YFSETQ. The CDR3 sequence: CASSYTGGSETQYF. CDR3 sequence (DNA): TGCGCCAGCAGCTATACAGGGGGATCGGAGACCCAGTACTTC.

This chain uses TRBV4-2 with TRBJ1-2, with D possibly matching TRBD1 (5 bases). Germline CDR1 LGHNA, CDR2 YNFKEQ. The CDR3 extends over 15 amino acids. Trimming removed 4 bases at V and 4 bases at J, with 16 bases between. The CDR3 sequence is CASSRADSSLYGYTF. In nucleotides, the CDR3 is TGTGCCAGCAGCCGAGCTGACAGCTCCCTCTATGGCTACACCTTC.

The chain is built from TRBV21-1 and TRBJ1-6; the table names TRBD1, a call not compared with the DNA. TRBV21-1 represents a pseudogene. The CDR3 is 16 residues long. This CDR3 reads CASSIKTGVDNSPLHF. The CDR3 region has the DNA TGTGCCAGCAGCATCAAAACAGGGGTGGATAATTCACCCCTCCACTTT.

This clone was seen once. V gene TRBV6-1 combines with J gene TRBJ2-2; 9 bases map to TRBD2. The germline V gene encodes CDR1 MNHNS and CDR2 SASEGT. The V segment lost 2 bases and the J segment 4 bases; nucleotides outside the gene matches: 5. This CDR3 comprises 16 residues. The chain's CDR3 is CASSEWAGGRTGELFF. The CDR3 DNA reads TGTGCCAGCAGTGAATGGGCGGGAGGGCGCACCGGGGAGCTGTTTTTT.

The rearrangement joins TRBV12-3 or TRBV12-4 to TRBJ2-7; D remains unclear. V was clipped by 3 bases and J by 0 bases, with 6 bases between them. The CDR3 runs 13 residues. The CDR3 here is CASSFAGSYEQYF. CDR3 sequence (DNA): TGTGCCAGCAGTTTTGCCGGCTCCTACGAGCAGTACTTC.

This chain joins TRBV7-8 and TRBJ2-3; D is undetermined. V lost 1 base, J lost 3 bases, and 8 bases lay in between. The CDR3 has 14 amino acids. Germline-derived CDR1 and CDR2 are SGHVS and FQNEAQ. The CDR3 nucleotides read TGTGCCAGCAGCTTAGTCTTGCAGACAGATACGCAGTATTTT. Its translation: CASSLVLQTDTQYF.

The CDR3 sequence: CASSTTTGTVQETQYF. The CDR3 DNA sequence: TGTGCCAGCAGCACAACGACCGGGACAGTACAAGAGACCCAGTACTTC. V usage is TRBV9 and J usage is TRBJ2-5, with 7 bases fitting TRBD1. From germline, CDR1 is SGDLS and CDR2 YYNGEE. V lost 4 bases, J lost 2 bases, and 11 bases stayed unmatched. The CDR3 consists of 16 residues.

The CDR3 DNA sequence: TGTGCCAGCAGCTTATCACAGTCCTACGAGCAGTACTTC. This gives the protein CASSLSQSYEQYF. The chain is built from TRBV7-2 and TRBJ2-7; unclear D gene. Germline CDR1 reads SGHTA; CDR2 reads FQGNSA. V gave up 2 bases and J gave up 1 base, with 6 bases separating them. The CDR3 spans 13 residues.

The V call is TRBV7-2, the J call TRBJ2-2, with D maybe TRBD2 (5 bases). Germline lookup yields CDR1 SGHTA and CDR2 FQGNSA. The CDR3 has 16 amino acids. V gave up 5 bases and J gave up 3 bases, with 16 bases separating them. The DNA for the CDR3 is TGTGCCAGCAGCCCATCCGACCGGGGATACACCGGGGAGCTGTTTTTT. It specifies CASSPSDRGYTGELFF.